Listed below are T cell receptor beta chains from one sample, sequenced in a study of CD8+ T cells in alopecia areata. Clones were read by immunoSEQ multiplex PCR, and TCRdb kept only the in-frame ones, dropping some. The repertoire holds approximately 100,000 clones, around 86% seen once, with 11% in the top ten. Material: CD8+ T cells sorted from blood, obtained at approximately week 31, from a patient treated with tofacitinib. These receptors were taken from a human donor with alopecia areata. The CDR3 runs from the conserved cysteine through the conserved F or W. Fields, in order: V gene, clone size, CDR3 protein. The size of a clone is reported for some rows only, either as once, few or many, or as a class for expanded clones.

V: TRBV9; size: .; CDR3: CASSASMSGLSEDEQFF
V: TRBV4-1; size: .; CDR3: CASSQVGQMYEQYF
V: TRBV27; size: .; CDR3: CASSTVNEQFF
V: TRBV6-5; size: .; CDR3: CASSYSLLALTDTQYF
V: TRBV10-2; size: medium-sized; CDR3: CASSEGTSEDEQFF
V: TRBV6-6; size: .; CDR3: CASSPLTGSTEAFF
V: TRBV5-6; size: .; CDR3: CASSLVWENTEAFF
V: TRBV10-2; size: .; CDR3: CASSVDRTSGAKETQYF
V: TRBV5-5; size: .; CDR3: CASSLELAGGIAKNIQYF
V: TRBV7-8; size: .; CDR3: CASSLSVDAPYTF
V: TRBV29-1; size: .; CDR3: CSVEETGGNTGELFF
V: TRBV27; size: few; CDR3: CASSQQGSYEQYF
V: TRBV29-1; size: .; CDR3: CSVLGGTRYEQYF
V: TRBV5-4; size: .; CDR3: CASSGVGQPQHF
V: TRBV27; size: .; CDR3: CASRDYNAGEQYF
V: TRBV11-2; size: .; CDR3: CASSFSTETGYLLNEQFF
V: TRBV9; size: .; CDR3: CASSVSEGGPTHTDTQYF
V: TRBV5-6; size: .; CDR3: CASSQWGEQYF
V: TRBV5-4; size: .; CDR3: CASSFPGLAGGSYEQYF
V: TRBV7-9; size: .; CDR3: CASSLGGEPQHF
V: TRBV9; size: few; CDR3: CASSGQGVPGNTIYF
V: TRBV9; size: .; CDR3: CASSARQGNMNTEAFF
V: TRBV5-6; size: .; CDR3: CASSLGGANTEAFF
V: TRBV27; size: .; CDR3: CASRTGGSEAFF
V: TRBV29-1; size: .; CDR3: CSDKQGAGYTF
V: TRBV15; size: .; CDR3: CATSRSDRELWGELFF
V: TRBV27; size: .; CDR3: CASSFARTGGSEAFF
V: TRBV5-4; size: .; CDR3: CASSSTTGKDSYEQYF
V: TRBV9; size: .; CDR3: CASRGRMEGPGGANVLTF
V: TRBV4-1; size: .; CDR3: CASSQLPGREQFF
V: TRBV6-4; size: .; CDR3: CASSYTGLMPNEKLFF
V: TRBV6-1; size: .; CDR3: CASSIGTGDWDTQYF
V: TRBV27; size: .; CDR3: CASSSLHMLEGEQYF
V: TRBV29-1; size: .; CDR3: CSAGAGRTYEQYF
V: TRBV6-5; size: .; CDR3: CASSYSKARHEQYF
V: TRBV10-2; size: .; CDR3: CASSDIPEQFF
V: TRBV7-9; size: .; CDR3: CASSARAGNEVGEDDGYTF
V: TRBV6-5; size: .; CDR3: CAIQGRTGELFF
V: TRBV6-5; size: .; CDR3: CASSYMGSGNTIYF
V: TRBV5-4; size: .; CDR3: CASSLSSGTGGVTDTQYF
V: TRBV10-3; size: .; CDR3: CAISLPSGGTDTDTQYF
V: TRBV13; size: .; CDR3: CASSLYQGAYEQYF
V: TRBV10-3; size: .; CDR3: CAIRGQGGVSEQYF
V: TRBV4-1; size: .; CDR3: CASSDAIWEQFF
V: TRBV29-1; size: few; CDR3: CSVEVTSGVVNEQFF
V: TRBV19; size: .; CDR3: CASSLGLAGGFNEQFF
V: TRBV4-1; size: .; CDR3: CASSSNAASGTLDEQYF